This T cell receptor (beta chain) was sequenced during a study of T cell repertoires in cytomegalovirus infection. Study context: The authors used CMV epitopes that were HLA-C-restricted (recently identified) and HLA-B-restricted (well studied). The public TCR beta signatures pointed to both CMV infection and matching HLA type.

General study points: The ex vivo response showed dominance by HLA-C-restricted CMV-specific TCR beta clonotypes.

One entry per CDR3 protein results from TCRdb running MiXCR on the reads. The repertoire holds roughly 860,000 distinct CDR3 sequences, with about 33% as singletons. In regard to this clonotype: What it binds is not known.

The germline V and J ends were trimmed by 8 bases and 0 bases, with 14 bases remaining between them. Per the germline V gene, CDR1 is MDHEN and CDR2 is SYDVKM. This CDR3 is built from 15 residues. This receptor was identified in a human donor in good health (CMV status not recorded). Some clones in this sample may be carry-over from other donors' samples. The J gene is TRBJ2-1, the V gene TRBV28; D uncertain. Sequenced here: cultured CD8+ T cells from PBMCs, sampled from culture after CMV antigen stimulation. The CDR3 DNA reads TGTGCCAGCTCCTCCAGACCGCTCTCCTACAATGAGCAGTTCTTC. Translation gives CASSSRPLSYNEQFF. The variable domain in full, completed from reference TRBV28 and TRBJ2-1, reads DVKVTQSSRYLVKRTGEKVFLECVQDMDHENMFWYRQDPGLGLRLIYFSYDVKMKEKGDIPEGYSVSREKKERFSLILESASTNQTSMYLCASSSRPLSYNEQFFGPGTRLTVL.